This TCR beta chain comes out of a study of cytomegalovirus exposure and HLA in healthy donors (dated by TCRdb to 2016 to 2017). Some background on the complete study: An earlier analysis of more than 550 of the donors reported over 250 Gb of sequence data and around 100 million unique TCR beta sequences obtained from around 180 million T cells. A few DR-DQ haplotypes were handled as single units for association and clustering because linkage in the cohort was strong. In a later analysis, previously published TCR beta repertoires from 670 or so donors were re-analyzed and high-resolution HLA genotyping was added so that TCR occurrence patterns could be studied. Using immunosequencing, the study profiled T cell repertoires from about 650 subjects and related those repertoires to cytomegalovirus serostatus. All discovery cohort repertoires had been generated on a single sequencing platform. Genome-wide SNP genotypes for about 65% of the roughly 700 donors were used in a later genetic analysis, which treated that subset as a discovery cohort. Of the 398 genotyped donors, approximately 82% fell in the genetic ancestry cluster associated with self-reported Caucasian donors. The number of donors typed differed by locus, with about 620-630 for A, B, C, DRB1 and DQB1, 522 for DQA1, over 600 for DPA1, and 400 to 490 for DPB1. A separate validation cohort of 100 to 150 different subjects was used in addition to the roughly 620-subject first cohort. On average, around 240,000 unique TCR beta nucleotide sequences were sequenced per donor among 398 genotyped donors of the cohort, with around 19% of those sequences being non-productive. High-throughput TCR immunosequencing, statistical association of individual TCRs with disease status, and machine learning were combined to predict cytomegalovirus infection status. Class I and class II HLA loci were covered by the typing at four-digit resolution. Donor age, sex, ethnicity and CMV serostatus were collected together with the repertoire data. The later analysis used no new phenotypic data to find candidate immune exposures, relying instead on TCR beta sequences and their occurrence across donors. An earlier analysis of about 620 of the donors applied high-throughput TCR beta sequencing to assess whether each TCR beta V gene segment acted as functional or pseudogenic. An early release covering more than 500 HLA-typed donors comprised 250 to 350 gigabases of sequencing data and around 85 million unique TCR sequences. The aim of the study was to test whether cataloging public T cell receptors could identify signatures of past pathogen exposure.

Receptor amplification or capture employed the immunoSEQ multiplex PCR assay. A mixture of 60 forward primers for TCR Vbeta segments and 13 reverse primers for TCR Jbeta segments was used in the multiplex PCR. The CDR3 region of rearranged TCR beta genes was amplified from genomic DNA with a multiplex PCR assay. The amplified TCR beta libraries were sequenced on the Illumina HiSeq System as 87-base-pair reads. Concerning the study's data processing: In a later analysis, approximately 74 million unique TCR beta chains were counted across the approximately 620 repertoires, and roughly 10 million of these chains were shared by at least two donors. Raw reads were error-corrected and collapsed into unique sequences by a nearest-neighbor algorithm in which closely related sequences were merged to remove PCR and sequencing errors. Alignment of CDR3 sequences to IMGT reference sequences was used to assign V, D and J gene segments. Each retained sequence needed at least a six-nucleotide match to both a V gene segment and a J gene segment. Rearrangements were called productive when the CDR3 lacked stop codons and stayed in frame with V and J; all others were non-productive. CDR3 was defined by IMGT convention, running from the second conserved V-encoded cysteine to the conserved J-encoded phenylalanine. The earlier analysis of roughly 590 of the donors excluded sequences that lacked an unambiguous match to a single V gene segment. In an earlier analysis of several hundred of the donors, a V segment was called functional when productive rearrangements were above 56.7%, and segregating when the standard deviation between donors exceeded 5%. A statistical classification framework was built to diagnose cytomegalovirus status from the catalog of TCR beta chain sequences. In a later analysis, TCR nucleotide sequences were compared against IMGT/GENE-DB human TR gene sequences so that V and J genes could be assigned. A later analysis assigned CDR3 sequences and most-parsimonious VDJ recombination scenarios with the TCRdist pipeline. In a later analysis, each TCR beta chain was defined by its CDR3 amino acid sequence together with its V-gene family, and reads without a unique V-gene family were excluded. As a way to deal with suspected cross-contamination and a sequencing artifact, a later analysis dropped roughly 600 nucleotide sequences that were highly shared and had low generation probability. In a later analysis, a clonal expansion index was calculated for each public chain from normalized within-repertoire ranks of inferred template counts. A later analysis computed generation probabilities with a VDJ recombination model fitted to out-of-frame rearrangements, and checked the results against IGoR. In a later analysis, hypergeometric tests were used to score TCR-TCR, TCR-HLA and TCR-CMV co-occurrence, with a repertoire-size bias correction applied to TCR pairs. A later analysis estimated false discovery rates by permuting HLA or CMV assignments 20 times. In a later analysis, co-occurring TCRs were grouped using DBSCAN, with TCRdist sequence similarity added in when clustering inside HLA-allele-positive subsets. For co-occurrence clustering, repertoires with fewer than 30,000 or more than 120,000 public chains were excluded, along with roughly 5 repertoires with anomalous nucleotide sharing. Imported from immuneACCESS, the table was reduced by TCRdb to in-frame sequences with V and J called. These copies leave out some clones; in studies compared against another copy, an unresolved V gene accounts for under half, and the cause of the remainder is not known. From that table come the V and J calls and clone size; the DNA was used to work out D and trimming. This sample gives approximately 210,000 clones in total; about 85% of them show up just once. About 0.37% of the sample rests with the top ten.

What the study reported, not specific to this receptor: This cohort had only TCR beta chains sequenced, and the lack of alpha or paired-chain data limited which features could be detected. A later analysis found that TCR association rates varied across HLA loci, with DRB1 alleles showing the most associated TCRs and HLA-C alleles the fewest. In a later genetic analysis, a missense DCLRE1C variant was associated with V-gene and J-gene trimming of TCR beta chains, and the association was replicated in an independent cohort. A later analysis associated 17,000 or so TCR beta sequences with specific HLA alleles at a false discovery rate of 0.05. The sequencing pipeline was judged likely to have produced a cluster of highly shared sequence variants as a technical artifact. It was suggested by the authors that the approach could potentially be generalized to other disease states and immunological phenotypes. The presence/absence analyses assumed that sequencing depth was roughly uniform across donors, and that assumption may not be true. When HLA alleles, especially DR and DQ, strongly co-occurred, TCR associations were difficult to assign to individual alleles. CMV serostatus was the only immune exposure information available for the cohort. According to a later analysis, most CMV-associated TCR beta chains appeared to be HLA-restricted, and the HLA associations seemed to be driven largely by CMV exposure. In vitro tests confirmed that a few of the cytomegalovirus-associated TCR beta chains recognize cytomegalovirus antigens. A later analysis reported that several top co-occurrence clusters appeared linked to parvovirus B19, influenza, CMV and Epstein-Barr virus. A later genetic analysis reported fewer N-insertions in productive TCRs among donors in an Asian-associated ancestry cluster than the roughly 700-donor mean. Linkage disequilibrium might explain the correlated functional status among segregating V segments, but an unknown experimental factor could not be excluded. HLA typing was unavailable for some donors at each locus, so association tests used only the typed subset. Cytomegalovirus status was reported to be diagnosed by the classifier with high specificity and sensitivity in both the original and validation cohorts. In an earlier analysis of approximately 600 of the donors, most TCR beta V segments were observed in productive rearrangements about 87% or about 30% of the time, broadly matching IMGT annotations. A later analysis found that HLA-associated TCR beta chains were more clonally expanded and had lower generation probabilities than equally common non-associated chains. A further reported finding was that TCR beta sequences accurately predicted the HLA-A and HLA-B alleles for most subjects in the first cohort. A total of 164 TCR beta chains were listed by the study as associated with cytomegalovirus. While some public TCRs were present in many individuals, most TCR sequences turned up only very rarely across donors. The earlier analysis of fewer than 750 of the donors excluded some 15 rarely observed V segments, including chromosome 9 orphons, because counts were too low. Because the 87-base-pair reads could not distinguish some IMGT-functional V segments, including TRBV6-2 and TRBV6-3, those segments were excluded.

About this clone itself: Its antigen is not yet known. One base away there is no much larger clone; base qualities are not given.

The cohort was made up of about 610 healthy bone marrow donors. At the time of sampling, every cohort member was nominally healthy, though immune exposures that went unrecorded were likely present. The donor was CMV seropositive and belonged to the group of around 300 seropositive cohort members. Every donor gave a peripheral blood sample, and the peripheral blood mononuclear cells from that sample were used for TCR beta sequencing. Genomic DNA extraction from the blood cell samples was performed with the Qiagen DNeasy Blood Extraction Kit. Trimming takes 0 bases from V and 1 base from J, and the germline ends sit 9 bases apart. The CDR3 has 15 amino acids, counting the end cysteine and phenylalanine. The DNA shown is the 45-base CDR3, in frame from base 1. CDR1 and CDR2 are read off the germline V gene as KGHSH and LQKENI.

Input material: PBMCs. The chain employs TRBV18 and TRBJ2-5, with TRBD2 tentatively as D gene (5 bases match). The source is a male donor in good health and CMV-seropositive. The nucleotide sequence reads TGTGCCAGCTCACCACCTAGCGTAGCCCAAGAGACCCAGTACTTC. Its translation reads: CASSPPSVAQETQYF.